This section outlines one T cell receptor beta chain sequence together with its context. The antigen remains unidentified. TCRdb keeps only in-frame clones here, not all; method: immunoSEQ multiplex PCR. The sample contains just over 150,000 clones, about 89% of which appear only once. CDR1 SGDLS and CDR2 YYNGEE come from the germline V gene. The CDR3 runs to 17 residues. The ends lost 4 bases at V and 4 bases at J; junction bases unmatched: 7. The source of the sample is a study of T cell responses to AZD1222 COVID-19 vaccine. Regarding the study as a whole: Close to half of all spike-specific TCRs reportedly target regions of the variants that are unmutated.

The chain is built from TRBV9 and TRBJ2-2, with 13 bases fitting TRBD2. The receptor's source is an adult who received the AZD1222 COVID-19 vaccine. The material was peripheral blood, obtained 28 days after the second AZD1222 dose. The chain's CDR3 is CASSPTGLAGSTGELFF. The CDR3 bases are TGTGCCAGCAGCCCTACGGGACTAGCGGGATCCACCGGGGAGCTGTTTTTT.